Listed below are T cell receptor beta chains from one sample, sequenced in a study of blood T cell repertoires in COVID-19. The protocol was immunoSEQ multiplex PCR, while the TCRdb copy is restricted to in-frame clones and leaves out a portion. The sample consists of 200,000 to 250,000 clones, more than 70% of them appearing once. Sequencing input: peripheral blood. All receptors come from a woman older than 75 with COVID-19, enrolled during active disease. The CDR3 runs from the conserved cysteine through the conserved F or W. A D gene is named only where the DNA matches it firmly. Expanded clones get a size class; other rows say once, few or many, or leave the size out.

cdr3_nt,cdr3_aa,v_call,d_call,clone_size,j_call
TGTGCCAGTTCGCCGGGAAGACCTAATGAAAAACTGTTTTTT,CASSPGRPNEKLFF,TRBV19,.,.,TRBJ1-4
TGTGCCAGCAGTGAAGCGCTTGGGGGGTACACTGAAGCTTTCTTT,CASSEALGGYTEAFF,TRBV2,.,.,TRBJ1-1
TGTGCCATCAGTGGCGGGGGCTCCTACAATGAGCAGTTCTTC,CAISGGGSYNEQFF,TRBV10-3,TRBD2,.,TRBJ2-1
TGTGCCAGCAGTACAGGGGCTATCGATAACTATGGCTACACCTTC,CASSTGAIDNYGYTF,TRBV6-2/TRBV6-3,TRBD1,.,TRBJ1-2
TGTGCCAGTAGTATCCAATCAGGGGGAAATGGCTACACCTTC,CASSIQSGGNGYTF,TRBV19,TRBD1,.,TRBJ1-2
TGTGCCAGCAGCCAGTCGGACAGGGGCCATGGCTACACCTTC,CASSQSDRGHGYTF,TRBV3-1/TRBV3-2,TRBD1,.,TRBJ1-2
TGTGCCAGTTCCGGGACAATCTATGGCTACACCTTC,CASSGTIYGYTF,TRBV25-1,.,.,TRBJ1-2
TGTGCCAGCAGCCAAACCTCACTCTGGACAGCCTTCTATGGCTACACCTTC,CASSQTSLWTAFYGYTF,TRBV3-1/TRBV3-2,.,.,TRBJ1-2
TGCGCCAGCAGCTTCCCGGGAGGCGAGACCCAGTACTTC,CASSFPGGETQYF,TRBV5-1,TRBD2,.,TRBJ2-5
TGTGCCAGCTCCTTACTGGGCGGGGCTGGCGGTCGAGATACGCAGTATTTT,CASSLLGGAGGRDTQYF,TRBV18,.,.,TRBJ2-3
TGTGCCAGCTCACCAGGACAGAACTATGGCTACACCTTC,CASSPGQNYGYTF,TRBV18,.,.,TRBJ1-2
TGCGCCAGCAGCTTTGCGCAGGGGCCTAATGAAAAACTGTTTTTT,CASSFAQGPNEKLFF,TRBV5-1,.,once,TRBJ1-4
TGCGCCAGCAGTCGGGAATCTGGAAACACCATATATTTT,CASSRESGNTIYF,TRBV5-1,.,.,TRBJ1-3
TGTGCCAGCAGCTTAACGGGTTTCGGACCCGAGGGTGGCTACACCTTC,CASSLTGFGPEGGYTF,TRBV7-2,.,.,TRBJ1-2
TGTGCCAGCAGTTTTGGGTCTAGCGGAACGATGCAGTACTTC,CASSFGSSGTMQYF,TRBV28,TRBD2,.,TRBJ2-7
TGTGCCAGCAGCTTGGGGGACAGGGGGTTGGAAAAACTGTTTTTT,CASSLGDRGLEKLFF,TRBV5-6,TRBD1,.,TRBJ1-4
TGTGCCAGCAGACCTTTTGAGACAGGGAGGAAGAATGAGCAGTTCTTC,CASRPFETGRKNEQFF,TRBV3-1/TRBV3-2,.,.,TRBJ2-1
TGTGCCAGCAGCTTACAGGGGGCAGACGGTCAGCCCCAGCATTTT,CASSLQGADGQPQHF,TRBV7-2,TRBD1,.,TRBJ1-5